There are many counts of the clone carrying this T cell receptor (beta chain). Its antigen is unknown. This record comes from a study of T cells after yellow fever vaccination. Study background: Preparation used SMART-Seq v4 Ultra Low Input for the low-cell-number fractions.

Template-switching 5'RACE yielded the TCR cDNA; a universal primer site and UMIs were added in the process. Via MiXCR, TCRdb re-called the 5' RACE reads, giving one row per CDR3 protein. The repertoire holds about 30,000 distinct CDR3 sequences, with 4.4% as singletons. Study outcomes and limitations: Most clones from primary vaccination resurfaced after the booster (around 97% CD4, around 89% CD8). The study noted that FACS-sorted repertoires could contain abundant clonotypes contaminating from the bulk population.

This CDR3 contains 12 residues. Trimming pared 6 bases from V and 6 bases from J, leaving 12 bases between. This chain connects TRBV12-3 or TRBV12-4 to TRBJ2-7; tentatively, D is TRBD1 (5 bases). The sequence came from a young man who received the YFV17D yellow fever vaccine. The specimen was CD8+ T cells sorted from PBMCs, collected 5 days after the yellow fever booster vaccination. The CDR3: CASSLTGSEQYF. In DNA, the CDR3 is TGTGCCAGCAGCCTTACAGGTAGCGAGCAGTACTTC.